The entry below describes one TCR beta chain. The germline V gene has CDR1 MNHEY and CDR2 SVGEGT. This CDR3 contains 17 residues. Trimming removed 0 bases from V and 2 bases from J; junction bases left unmatched: 6. Participants' own reports of clinical history determined their cohort assignment. Profiling relied on immunoSEQ multiplex PCR, and the TCRdb table lists in-frame clones only, not all of them. This sample has approximately 390,000 clones, with roughly 88% found just once. The data were obtained in a study of blood T cell repertoires in COVID-19. The TCR comes from a middle-aged woman with acute COVID-19. The chain is built from TRBV6-2 or TRBV6-3 and TRBJ2-3, with 9 bases aligning to TRBD2. Sequenced input: PBMCs or T cells enriched from blood (not recorded which). The CDR3 DNA reads as TGTGCCAGCAGTTACTCGACGTCTAGCGGGGACACAGATACGCAGTATTTT. This codes for CASSYSTSSGDTDTQYF.